The text below deals with one T cell receptor (beta chain). Only in-frame clones appear in the TCRdb table, and some are missing; sequencing was by immunoSEQ multiplex PCR. The sample carries 80,000 or so clones, roughly 91% recorded once. The record originates from a study of blood T cell repertoires in COVID-19. The junction had 4 bases not matched to a gene; V was cut back by 6 bases and J by 0 bases. CDR1 is MNHEY, CDR2 SMNVEV, per germline (reference sequence). This CDR3 region has 15 residues. This chain connects TRBV27 to TRBJ2-7, with 11 bases aligning to TRBD1. The clonotype comes from a woman aged 45-65 years in a cohort sampled during active COVID-19. The material sequenced was peripheral blood. The chain's CDR3 is CASRTGTGGSYEQYF. CDR3 in DNA: TGTGCCAGCAGGACCGGGACAGGGGGCTCCTACGAGCAGTACTTC.